Listed below are T cell receptor beta chains from one sample, sequenced in a study of neurological immune-mediated disorders. One entry per CDR3 protein results from TCRdb running MiXCR on the 5' RACE reads. The sample records tens of thousands of distinct CDR3 sequences, 11% being singletons. Sample: PBMCs. The source of these receptors is a man aged 60 to 69 in good health. Both conserved end residues are part of each CDR3. A D gene is named only where the DNA matches it firmly. Some rows have no size entry. The others give once, few or many, or a class for an expanded clone.

TGTGCCAGCAGTTTCGGACAGGGGACGACTGAAGCTTTCTTT CASSFGQGTTEAFF TRBV6-5 many TRBJ1-1 TRBD1
TGTGCCAGCAGCTCCAGGGTCTCGAATTCACCCCTCCACTTT CASSSRVSNSPLHF TRBV7-2 many TRBJ1-6 -
TGCAGCGTTAGGGGACAGGGACCAAACGAGCAGTACTTC CSVRGQGPNEQYF TRBV29-1 many TRBJ2-7 TRBD1
TGTGCCAGCAGCTCACGGGGGGGCCCTGGGGATGAGCAGTTCTTC CASSSRGGPGDEQFF TRBV7-8 many TRBJ2-1 TRBD2
TGTGCCAGCAGCCCCGGGACAGGGAATACTGAAGCTTTCTTT CASSPGTGNTEAFF TRBV12-3/TRBV12-4 many TRBJ1-1 TRBD1
TGTGCCAGCAGCCGGGACCCCACAGATACGCAGTATTTT CASSRDPTDTQYF TRBV28 many TRBJ2-3 -
TGTGCCAGCAGCCAAGAGGACAGGGATACGCAGTATTTT CASSQEDRDTQYF TRBV14 many TRBJ2-3 TRBD1
TGTGCCAGCAGTTACTCGATAAACCTGAATGAGCAGTTCTTC CASSYSINLNEQFF TRBV6-2/TRBV6-3 many TRBJ2-1 -
TGCAGCGCCACCGACAGGGACCAAGAGACCCAGTACTTC CSATDRDQETQYF TRBV29-1 many TRBJ2-5 TRBD1
TGCAGTGCTCCCGCTCTAGGGTTGACGAACACTGAAGCTTTCTTT CSAPALGLTNTEAFF TRBV20-1 many TRBJ1-1 -
TGTGCCAGCAGTTCTGGTCTCTCAGAGAGCTACACCTTC CASSSGLSESYTF TRBV6-5 many TRBJ1-2 -
TGCAGTGCTAGGCCTATCCTAGCGGGGGGCACAGATACGCAGTATTTT CSARPILAGGTDTQYF TRBV20-1 many TRBJ2-3 TRBD2
TGTGCCAGCAGGAGCCCGGGACAGCCGAACACCGGGGAGCTGTTTTTT CASRSPGQPNTGELFF TRBV28 - TRBJ2-2 TRBD1
TGTGCCAGCAGTTTACGGGGTGAAATCGGGGAGCTGTTTTTT CASSLRGEIGELFF TRBV12-3/TRBV12-4 many TRBJ2-2 -
TGTGCCACCAGCAGAGATTACAGACAGGGGGCCTACGAGCAGTACTTC CATSRDYRQGAYEQYF TRBV15 many TRBJ2-7 TRBD1
TGTGCCAGCAGCCAAGGACAGGGTCGAGCTCAGCCCCAGCATTTT CASSQGQGRAQPQHF TRBV7-2 many TRBJ1-5 TRBD1
TGTGCCAGCAGCGTAGCTACGGGGGGAGGGATGAACACTGAAGCTTTCTTT CASSVATGGGMNTEAFF TRBV9 many TRBJ1-1 -
TGCGCCAGCAGCTTGGGACTGGGGAATGTCTACAATGAGCAGTTCTTC CASSLGLGNVYNEQFF TRBV5-1 many TRBJ2-1 -
TGTGCCACCGCGACTTATACCTCACCCCTCCACTTT CATATYTSPLHF TRBV10-3 many TRBJ1-6 -
TGTGCCAGCAGTGCCCGGACAGTCTCAAGAGCAGCCCAGTACTTC CASSARTVSRAAQYF TRBV12-3/TRBV12-4 many TRBJ2-5 -
TGTGCCAGCAGCCGCTCCCCCTCAGGGGGCTATGGCTACACCTTC CASSRSPSGGYGYTF TRBV3-1 few TRBJ1-2 TRBD1
TGTGCCAGCAGTTACTCGGGGGTAAACGCTGAAGCTTTCTTT CASSYSGVNAEAFF TRBV6-6 many TRBJ1-1 -
TGTGCCAGCAGTTTGGGACAGATTAATTCACCCCTCCACTTT CASSLGQINSPLHF TRBV12-3/TRBV12-4 many TRBJ1-6 TRBD1
TGTGCCAGCAGTAAGGACAGTCTCTATGGCTACACCTTC CASSKDSLYGYTF TRBV6-5 many TRBJ1-2 -
TGCAGTGCTAGAGATCGTACAGGAATAATGAACACTGAAGCTTTCTTT CSARDRTGIMNTEAFF TRBV20-1 many TRBJ1-1 -
TGTGCCAGCAGCTTAAATCGGAGGACAGCAGGACTTCACGATACGCAGTATTTT CASSLNRRTAGLHDTQYF TRBV7-8 many TRBJ2-3 -
TGCAGCGTTGAGGCCTCGGGGACAGGGGACTATGGCTACACCTTC CSVEASGTGDYGYTF TRBV29-1 many TRBJ1-2 TRBD1
TGTGCCAGCAGCTTAACAGGGGGAGAGACCCAGTACTTC CASSLTGGETQYF TRBV5-5 few TRBJ2-5 TRBD1
TGTGCCAGCAGCTTAGATTGGGGTGATGGCTACACCTTC CASSLDWGDGYTF TRBV7-8 many TRBJ1-2 -
TGTGCCAGCAGTCCTGCGGGTAATCAGCCCCAGCATTTT CASSPAGNQPQHF TRBV7-2 many TRBJ1-5 -
TGCAGTGCTAGTCCCGGACAGGTCGAGCAGTACTTC CSASPGQVEQYF TRBV20-1 many TRBJ2-7 TRBD1